The entry that follows covers one T cell receptor (beta chain) sequence. Primers used in a second PCR of roughly 6 to 11 cycles were a sample-barcoded 5' primer and a J-beta primer mix. Each CDR3 protein is one row after TCRdb ran MiXCR on the 5' RACE reads. The table lists some 900,000 distinct CDR3 sequences, around 46% of them singletons. This sample was included in a study of blood T cells in healthy people across ages. The CDR3 totals 13 residues. Germline assignment: CDR1 DFQATT and CDR2 SNEGSKA (reference sequence). The sequencing sample was made of blood. This receptor was obtained from a man aged 25 to 40 in good health. This sequence joins TRBV20-1 and TRBJ2-5, with TRBD2 matching 7 bases. The tail of the sequence fits TRBJ2-7 better, so the J call may be wrong. CDR3 sequence reads: CSALFGGIYEQYF. In DNA, the CDR3 is TGCAGTGCACTCTTCGGGGGGATCTACGAGCAGTACTTC.